This entry describes one TCR beta chain. Its matching antigen is unknown. Mismatch with germline at one junction end may stem from a read error. The PCR employed 60 Vbeta primers together with 13 Jbeta primers. Clones were read by immunoSEQ multiplex PCR, and TCRdb kept only the in-frame ones, dropping some. The table has 200,000 to 300,000 clones, roughly 80% seen once. The data derive from a study of cytomegalovirus exposure and HLA in healthy donors. Germline V gene sequence: CDR1 SEHNR, CDR2 FQNEAQ (reference sequence). CDR3 length: 14 residues. Study-level findings and limits: Per published accounts, TCR beta sequences correctly predicted the HLA-A and HLA-B alleles of most subjects.

The J gene is TRBJ1-4, the V gene TRBV7-9, with D possibly matching TRBD1 (6 bases). The source material was PBMCs. The clonotype originates from a woman between 35 and 50 years old in good health and CMV-seropositive. The CDR3 spells CSSSFRTGEGELFF. As DNA, the CDR3 is TGTTCCAGCAGCTTTCGGACCGGCGAGGGGGAACTGTTTTTT.